Following are 10 T cell receptor beta chains from one sample sequenced in a study of T-cell memory formation after mild COVID-19. TCRdb used MiXCR to reprocess the 5' RACE reads, holding one entry per CDR3 protein. The table has hundreds of thousands of distinct CDR3 sequences, 15% to 20% seen once. The sequencing input was PBMCs or a T cell subset sorted from them (not recorded which). The receptors here all came from a young man who had mild COVID-19 (a few samples of this study predate the infection). Cell type and time point are not known.

This clonotype appeared a few times. This chain joins TRBV29-1 and TRBJ2-5; D might be TRBD1 or TRBD2, each matching 5 bases. The CDR3 length is 14 residues. The V end was cut by 4 bases, the J end by 5 bases, with 17 bases between. The germline CDR1 and CDR2 sequences are SQVTM and ANQGSEA. This chain's CDR3 is CSVGGANGLETQYF. CDR3 sequence (DNA): TGCAGCGTTGGAGGGGCAAACGGTCTGGAGACCCAGTACTTC.

This clonotype was counted only a few times. In DNA, the CDR3 is TGCGCCAGCAGTTTTACCCCGGGAGACTATGGCTACACCTTC. It yields the protein CASSFTPGDYGYTF. V gene TRBV5-1 combines with J gene TRBJ1-2; D not resolved. With 5 bases removed from V and 3 bases from J, the gap between germline ends came to 14 bases. The CDR3 consists of 14 residues. CDR1 and CDR2 from the germline V gene are SGHRS and YFSETQ.

This clonotype was detected a few times. Here the CDR3 DNA reads TGTGCCAGCAGTTACTCCATCGGGTTATTTCAGCCCCAGCATTTT. Its protein is CASSYSIGLFQPQHF. V and J are TRBV6-2 or TRBV6-3 and TRBJ1-5; D is ambiguous. CDR3 length: 15 residues. Germline lookup yields CDR1 MNHEY and CDR2 SVGEGT. V gave up 0 bases and J gave up 6 bases, with 12 bases separating them.

The table lists this clonotype with many counts. The chain carries TRBV5-1 and TRBJ2-3; TRBD2 agrees at 11 bases. The CDR3 extends over 18 amino acids. Germline loops: CDR1 SGHRS, CDR2 YFSETQ. Unmatched junction bases numbered 7, after V lost 1 base and J lost 0 bases. The CDR3: CASSLYAGTSGSTDTQYF. The CDR3 bases are TGCGCCAGCAGCTTGTATGCCGGGACTAGCGGAAGCACAGATACGCAGTATTTT.

This clonotype showed up just a few times. The chain links TRBV20-1 to TRBJ2-5; 14 bases are a match to TRBD2. There are 15 residues in the CDR3. Germline V gene data show CDR1 as DFQATT and CDR2 as SNEGSKA (reference sequence). With V trimmed by 5 bases and J by 3 bases, 5 bases remained unmatched. CDR3 region: CSAWTSGGLEETQYF. The CDR3 DNA reads as TGCAGTGCTTGGACTAGCGGGGGGCTGGAAGAGACCCAGTACTTC.

Only a few counts were recorded for this clonotype. The chain recombines TRBV20-1 with TRBJ2-5; perhaps TRBD1 as D (6 bases). The CDR3 consists of 13 residues. Germline CDR1 DFQATT, CDR2 SNEGSKA (reference sequence). With 5 bases removed from V and 1 base from J, the gap between germline ends came to 11 bases. The CDR3 here is CSAHRDTQETQYF. In DNA form, the CDR3 reads TGCAGTGCTCACCGGGACACCCAAGAGACCCAGTACTTC.

The chain employs TRBV12-3 or TRBV12-4 and TRBJ1-3, with no clear D. The V gene lost 2 bases and the J gene lost 2 bases, with 4 bases spanning the gap. CDR3 length: 13 residues. The CDR3 protein is CASSLFTGNTIYF. In nucleotides, the CDR3 is TGTGCCAGCAGTTTATTCACTGGAAACACCATATATTTT.

This clonotype was recorded only once. The chain carries TRBV7-9 and TRBJ2-2, with 8 positions matching TRBD1. The CDR3 sequence is 15 residues long. Germline V gene sequence: CDR1 SEHNR, CDR2 FQNEAQ (reference sequence). Trimming cost V 7 bases and J 5 bases; bases outside gene matches: 9. CDR3 nucleotides: TGTGCCAGCACCCGCCAGGGGGCCATAACCGGGGAGCTGTTTTTT. Translation gives CASTRQGAITGELFF.

The V call is TRBV18, the J call TRBJ2-3; D call uncertain. CDR1 is KGHSH and CDR2 is LQKENI in the germline V gene. Trimming pared 0 bases from V and 3 bases from J, leaving 4 bases between. This CDR3 has 13 residues. CDR3 DNA: TGTGCCAGCTCACCACCGACTACAGATACGCAGTATTTT. Its protein product is CASSPPTTDTQYF. Variable domain in full (rest from reference TRBV18 and TRBJ2-3): NAGVMQNPRHLVRRRGQEARLRCSPMKGHSHVYWYRQLPEEGLKFMVYLQKENIIDESGMPKERFSAEFPKEGPSILRIQQVVRGDSAAYFCASSPPTTDTQYFGPGTRLTVL.

The rearrangement joins TRBV9 to TRBJ2-3; no clear D gene. The germline CDR1 and CDR2 sequences are SGDLS and YYNGEE. This CDR3 comprises 14 residues. V was trimmed by 0 bases and J by 0 bases, leaving 5 bases between them. The DNA for the CDR3 is TGTGCCAGCAGCGTAGAAGCAAGCACAGATACGCAGTATTTT. It yields the protein CASSVEASTDTQYF.